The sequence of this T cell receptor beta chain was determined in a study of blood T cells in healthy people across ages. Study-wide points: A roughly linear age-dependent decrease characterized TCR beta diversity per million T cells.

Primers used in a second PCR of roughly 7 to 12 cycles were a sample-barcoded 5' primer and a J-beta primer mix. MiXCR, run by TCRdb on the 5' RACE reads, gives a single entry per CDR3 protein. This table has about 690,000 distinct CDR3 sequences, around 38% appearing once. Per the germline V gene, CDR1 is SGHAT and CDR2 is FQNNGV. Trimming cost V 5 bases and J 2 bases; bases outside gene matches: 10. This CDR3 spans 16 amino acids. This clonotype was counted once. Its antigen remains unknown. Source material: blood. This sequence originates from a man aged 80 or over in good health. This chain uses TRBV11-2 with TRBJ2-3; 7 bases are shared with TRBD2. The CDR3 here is CASSPRVAGSTDTQYF. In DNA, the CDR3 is TGTGCCAGCAGCCCGCGGGTAGCGGGTTCCACAGATACGCAGTATTTT.